This record covers a single TCR beta chain. What it recognizes is unknown. A much larger clone lies a single base off, so this may be a read error. V was shortened by 4 bases and J by 3 bases, with 8 bases between the two germline ends. The CDR3 has 13 residues. Germline V lookup: CDR1 ENHRY, CDR2 SYGVKD. The data belong to a study of tumor-infiltrating lymphocytes in primary liver carcinoma. General study findings and limits: Among the pair types, tumor region pairs showed more overlap than tumor-adjacent and tumor-blood pairs.

From 500 to 600 ng of total RNA, TCR beta-specific cDNA was reverse-transcribed using a constant-region primer. Libraries covering TCR beta were generated through three nested multiplex PCR rounds (using a slightly modified ARM-PCR). The study ran its first two PCR rounds for 9 to 10 cycles each, using TRBV1-TRBV30 forward primers and a C-beta reverse primer. One entry per CDR3 protein results from TCRdb running MiXCR on the multiplex PCR reads. The sample lists 85,000 to 100,000 distinct CDR3 sequences; roughly 70% were seen once. From roughly 21-30 mg of unsorted bulk tissue, DNA and RNA were co-extracted together.

This clonotype originated in a middle-aged man with primary liver carcinoma and hepatitis B virus infection. V and J are TRBV10-3 and TRBJ2-3, with unresolved D. Sample: tumor-adjacent normal liver tissue. The CDR3 nucleotides are TGTGCCATCAGTGCGAACCAAACAGATACGCAGTATTTT. Its protein is CAISANQTDTQYF.